This TCR beta chain was identified during a study of blood T cell repertoires in COVID-19 (dated by TCRdb to the early 2020s). Regarding the research as a whole: Samples covering the acute and convalescent phases of COVID-19 were provided by collaborators in the United States, Italy and Spain. The prospective study material was composed of cDNA or gDNA derived from T cells, B-cell-depleted T cells, or PBMCs. Nearly every sample came with metadata listing a de-identified subject ID, COVID-19 status, age in years and sex. The repertoires were released in a freely available public database intended as a resource for research on the immune response to SARS-CoV-2. Subjects who had been exposed to COVID-19, were actively infected with it, or had recovered from it provided the deeply sampled blood TCRbeta repertoires that made up the dataset. Where available, HLA class I and class II types were obtained from metadata supplied by the sample provider rather than from assay-based typing. The samples were drawn from the first 160 participants of the ongoing ImmuneRACE study and from 1,254 subjects provided by 6 global collaborators. The study at large found these results: The amount of clinical and demographic metadata varied by source and participant and was provided uncurated.

On this clone itself: This clone's antigen is unknown. Base qualities are not recorded, but no much larger clone differs from it by a single base.

V is cut back by 0 bases and J by 5 bases, with 9 bases in the junction unmatched. Via the germline V gene, CDR1 is LGHNA and CDR2 YSLEER. Spanning cysteine to phenylalanine, the CDR3 consists of 17 amino acids. The entry retains the CDR3 DNA only, 51 bases that are in frame from base 1. TCRbeta CDR3 regions were amplified from genomic DNA by means of the immunoSEQ Assay, a bias-controlled multiplex PCR. The authors' pipeline ran thus. The number of nucleated cells in each sample was estimated from the amplification of reference gene primers within the assay. To quantify the absolute abundance of each unique TCRbeta CDR3 rearrangement, sequence reads were collapsed and filtered. For each sample, productive Simpson clonality was calculated as the square root of Simpson's diversity index across productive rearrangements. TCRdb holds this immuneACCESS table with in-frame rearrangements only. Some clones are missing; in checked studies, unresolved V genes explain under half, and the rest has no known cause. D and trimming were read from the DNA, whereas the V and J calls and clone size are those reported in that table. The sample profile shows around 92,000 clones; more than 80% of them were found once. Roughly 28% of the sample goes to the ten largest clones.

Whole blood was collected in K2EDTA tubes by collaborating institutions according to the institutions' own protocols. For TCRbeta analysis, collaborators shipped samples as frozen whole blood, isolated PBMCs, or DNA extracted from either of those sample types. Specimen: peripheral blood. The TCR originated in a woman older than 75 with acute or convalescent COVID-19. The sequence joins TRBV4-3 to TRBJ2-5, with TRBD2 identical over 10 junction bases. DNA sequence: TGCGCCAGCAGCCAAGATCTAGGAGCGGGAGGGGGGGAGACCCAGTACTTC. Its translation reads: CASSQDLGAGGGETQYF.